This is a list of T cell receptor beta chains from one sample in a study of tumor and adjacent non-tumor tissue in lung cancer. TCRdb ran MiXCR on the multiplex PCR reads and lists one entry per CDR3 protein. The repertoire holds fewer than 80,000 distinct CDR3 sequences, with approximately 71% as singletons. The sequencing sample was made of lung tumor tissue. These receptors all stem from a woman aged 65 to 85 with non-small cell lung cancer. CDR3s include the opening cysteine and the closing phenylalanine or tryptophan. The D gene is left open where the match is weak. Only some rows state a clone size, as once, few, many or a class for expanded clones.

V,length,D,size,J,DNA,CDR3
TRBV16,13,.,.,TRBJ2-7,TGTGCCAGCACCCGTGGTGGGTCGCTTGAGCATTACTTC,CASTRGGSLEHYF
TRBV6-1,14,.,.,TRBJ1-1,TGTGTCAGCAGTGTTCCCGGACGGGACACTGAAGCTTTCTTT,CVSSVPGRDTEAFF
TRBV10-1,14,TRBD1,.,TRBJ2-3,TGCGCCAGCAGCGAGACAGGGGGCGCAGGTACGCAGTATTTT,CASSETGGAGTQYF
TRBV7-9,11,.,.,TRBJ1-2,TGTGCCAGCTCAGTCGGGACCGGGGGGACCTTC,CASSVGTGGTF
TRBV12-3/TRBV12-4,17,.,.,TRBJ2-3,TGTGCCAGCAGTGCTCCGGAGGAGACCTCTAGCACAGATACGCAGTATTTT,CASSAPEETSSTDTQYF
TRBV6-5,15,.,.,TRBJ2-6,TGTGCCAGCAGTTCCGGGGGGCCTGGGGCCAACATCCTTACTTTC,CASSSGGPGANILTF
TRBV5-4,14,.,.,TRBJ2-7,TGCGCCAGCAGCTTGGACGGGGATTCCTACGATCAGTACTTC,CASSLDGDSYDQYF
TRBV11-3,17,.,few,TRBJ2-2,TGTGTCAGCAGCCCCCATCAATCGACATCTAATACCGGGGAGCTGTTTTTT,CVSSPHQSTSNTGELFF
TRBV28,12,.,many,TRBJ1-5,TGTGCCGCGGGGGTCTCCAATCAGCCCCAGCATTTT,CAAGVSNQPQHF
TRBV5-1,12,.,.,TRBJ2-3,TGCGCCAGCAGTCTGGCTTCAGATACGCACTATTTT,CASSLASDTHYF
TRBV6-5,13,.,.,TRBJ1-5,TGTGCCAGCAGTGACATGGGACATCAGCCACAGCATTTT,CASSDMGHQPQHF
TRBV29-1,14,.,.,TRBJ2-1,TGCAGCGTCGAGCCGGGTTTTACCCGCAATGAGCAGTTCTTC,CSVEPGFTRNEQFF
TRBV7-9,17,TRBD2,few,TRBJ2-3,TGTGCCAGCAGCGTTTCAACTAGCGCCTCAGGGACAGATACGCAGTATTTT,CASSVSTSASGTDTQYF
TRBV7-8,16,.,.,TRBJ1-1,TGTGCCAGCAGTCTAGGGGGGCTAGCCACGAACACTGAAGCTTTCTTT,CASSLGGLATNTEAFF
TRBV5-1,15,TRBD1,.,TRBJ2-2,TGCGCCGGCAGCTCCGGGACAGGGGACACCGGGGAACCGTTTTTT,CAGSSGTGDTGEPFF
TRBV6-5,15,.,medium-sized,TRBJ2-7,TGTGCCAGCAGTTATTGGGGGGCCTCAGGCAACGAGCAGTACTTC,CASSYWGASGNEQYF
TRBV20-1,16,TRBD2,.,TRBJ2-3,TGCTGTGCCGGACTTACTAGCGCTCCATCGACAGATACGCAGTGTTTT,CCAGLTSAPSTDTQCF
TRBV6-5,12,.,medium-sized,TRBJ2-1,TGTGCCAGCAGTGGCTTATCCGGGTTTCAGTTCTTC,CASSGLSGFQFF
TRBV20-1,16,TRBD1,.,TRBJ1-2,TGCAGTGCTAGAGCGGCCAGGGGGCGCACATATGGGGGCTTCACCTTC,CSARAARGRTYGGFTF
TRBV4-1,17,TRBD1,.,TRBJ1-2,TGCGCCAGCAGTCAATCATACGAGACAGGGAAAAACTATGGCTACACCTTC,CASSQSYETGKNYGYTF
TRBV20-1,15,TRBD1,few,TRBJ1-6,TGCAGTGCTAGAGATTTTGGGACAGGGGTTTCACTCCTCCACTTT,CSARDFGTGVSLLHF
TRBV6-1,15,.,.,TRBJ2-7,TGTGCCAGCAGTGAAGTGAATTGGATCCCCTACGAGCAGTACTTC,CASSEVNWIPYEQYF
TRBV6-2/TRBV6-3,12,.,.,TRBJ2-2,TGTGCCAGCAGTGGGGACACGGGGGAGCTGTTTTTT,CASSGDTGELFF
TRBV20-1,13,.,once,TRBJ2-3,TGCAGTGCTGGGCGGGTGTACACAGATACGCTGTATTTT,CSAGRVYTDTLYF
TRBV6-5,13,.,many,TRBJ1-1,TGTGCCAGCAGTAGGGATGTGAACACTGAAGCTTTCTTT,CASSRDVNTEAFF
TRBV6-5,13,.,.,TRBJ2-6,TGTACCAGCAGGCCACCTGGGGCCAACGTCCTGGCTTTC,CTSRPPGANVLAF
TRBV12-3/TRBV12-4,14,TRBD2,.,TRBJ2-1,TGTGCCAGCAATTCGGAACTAGCGGGAGGAGGGCAGTTCTTC,CASNSELAGGGQFF
TRBV30,14,.,.,TRBJ2-1,TGTGCCTGGAGTGTACCGCCGGGATTCAATGAGCAGTTCTTC,CAWSVPPGFNEQFF
TRBV5-1,11,.,.,TRBJ2-7,TGCGCCATCAGGACTTCGCACGAGCAGTACTTC,CAIRTSHEQYF
TRBV6-5,15,TRBD1,.,TRBJ1-5,TGTGCCAGCAGTTATATGACAGGGGCGGAACAGCCCCAACATTTT,CASSYMTGAEQPQHF
TRBV12-3/TRBV12-4,15,.,once,TRBJ2-2,TGTGCCAGCAATTTAATGTGGACGGCTACCGGGGAGCTGTTTTTT,CASNLMWTATGELFF
TRBV7-8,14,.,many,TRBJ1-2,TGTGCCAGCAGCCCAGACCCCGCTTACGTTCGCTACACCTTC,CASSPDPAYVRYTF
TRBV6-6,13,.,.,TRBJ2-1,TGTACCAGCACGGACGGGCGACCGGGCGGGCAATTCTTC,CTSTDGRPGGQFF
TRBV5-1,15,.,.,TRBJ2-3,TGCGCCAGCTGCCCTGACGGGACATGGTTGGATACGCAGTATTTT,CASCPDGTWLDTQYF